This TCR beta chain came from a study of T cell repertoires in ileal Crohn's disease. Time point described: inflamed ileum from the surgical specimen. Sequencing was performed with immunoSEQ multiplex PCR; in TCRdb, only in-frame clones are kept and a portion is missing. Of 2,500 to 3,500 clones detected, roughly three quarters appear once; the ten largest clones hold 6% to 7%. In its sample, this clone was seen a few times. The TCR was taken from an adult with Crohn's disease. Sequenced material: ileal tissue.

In DNA, the CDR3 is TGTGCCAGCAGCTGGACTGGCGCCCCGAACACTGAAGCTTTCTTT. It codes for CASSWTGAPNTEAFF. The rearrangement links TRBV28 to TRBJ1-1; the D is unclear. The CDR3 length is 15 residues. The germline V and J ends were trimmed by 6 bases and 1 base, with 15 bases remaining between them. Germline V gene data show CDR1 as MDHEN and CDR2 as SYDVKM.